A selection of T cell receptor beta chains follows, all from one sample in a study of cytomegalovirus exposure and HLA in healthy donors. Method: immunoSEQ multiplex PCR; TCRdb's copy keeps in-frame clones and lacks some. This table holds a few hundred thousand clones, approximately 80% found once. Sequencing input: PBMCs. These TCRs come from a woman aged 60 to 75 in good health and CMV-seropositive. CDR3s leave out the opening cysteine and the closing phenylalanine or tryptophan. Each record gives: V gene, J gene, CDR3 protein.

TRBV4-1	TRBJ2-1	ASSPPSGPYNEQF
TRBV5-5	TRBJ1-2	ASSLRSGGSYGYT
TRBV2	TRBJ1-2	ASNPDRQGAYT
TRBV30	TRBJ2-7	AWSLIDRSSYEQY
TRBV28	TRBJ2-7	ASSSGTGITYEQY
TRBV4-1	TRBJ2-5	ASSQRHLPLETQY
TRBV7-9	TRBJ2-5	ASSLVAQQETQY
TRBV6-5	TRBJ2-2	ASSVGDTGELF
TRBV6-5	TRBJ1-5	ASRPPGQGNQPQH
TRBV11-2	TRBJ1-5	ASSLGGGFYGNQPQH
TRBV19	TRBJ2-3	ATLGQEFTDTQY
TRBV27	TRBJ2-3	ASRRDRGTDTQY
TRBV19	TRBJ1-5	ASSKEYSNQPQH
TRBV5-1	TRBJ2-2	ASSLRRAGVRFFHTGELF
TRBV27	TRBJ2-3	ASSLGIVADTQY
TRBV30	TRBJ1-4	AWRKDRMNEKLF
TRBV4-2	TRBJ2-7	ASSQDLPSAYEQY
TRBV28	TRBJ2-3	ASRTPGQGTDTQY
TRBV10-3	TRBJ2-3	AISERRVGSTDTQY
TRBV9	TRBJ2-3	ASSVGGRGTGIRTDTQY
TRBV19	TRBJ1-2	ASSARDPYGYT
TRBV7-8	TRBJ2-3	ASSLSRQGAADTQY
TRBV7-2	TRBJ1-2	ASSLRQSTNYGYT
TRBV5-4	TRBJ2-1	ASSLPSGMGYNEQF
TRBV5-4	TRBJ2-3	ASSLRLAGGTTDTQY
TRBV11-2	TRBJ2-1	ASSSLAGPYNEQF
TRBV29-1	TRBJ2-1	SVAVRSYNEQF
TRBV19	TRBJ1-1	ASIPDRDHTEAF
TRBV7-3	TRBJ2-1	ASSLPGLAGVFGEQF
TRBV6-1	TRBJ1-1	ASSERTGAEAF
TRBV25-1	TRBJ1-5	ASSEGGRGPDQPQH
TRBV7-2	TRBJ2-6	ASSINRAGANVLT
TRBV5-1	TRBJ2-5	ASSPLAGGPGETQY
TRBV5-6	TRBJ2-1	ASSLVVGGEQF
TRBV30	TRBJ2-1	AWSGLAGSNEQF
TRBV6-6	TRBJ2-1	ATGTGANEQF
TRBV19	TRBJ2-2	ASSRLPGGELF
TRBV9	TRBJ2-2	ASSASSLPTGELF
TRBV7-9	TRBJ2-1	ASSPERDRALYNEQF
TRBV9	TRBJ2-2	ASSVGGIAGPTGELF
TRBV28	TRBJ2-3	ASSFGQANWDTQY
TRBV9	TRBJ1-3	ASSLDRGHGNTIY
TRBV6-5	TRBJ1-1	ASSYVAGGWEAEAF
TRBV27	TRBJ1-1	ASSGVSNPGNTEAF
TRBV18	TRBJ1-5	ASSPGTADRQPQH
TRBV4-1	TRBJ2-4	ASSHPIRDRGSKNIQY
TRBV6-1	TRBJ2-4	ASSDNGRTGKNIQY
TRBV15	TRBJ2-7	ATSSGGQEWPYEQY
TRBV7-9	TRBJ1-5	ASSLVGAGVSGNQPQH
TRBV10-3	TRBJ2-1	AISEWSSGSPHNEQF
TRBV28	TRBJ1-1	ASSWGQLEAF
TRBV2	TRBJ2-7	ASSPTGGTSGREGYEQY
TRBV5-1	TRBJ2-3	ASSLAYIADTQY
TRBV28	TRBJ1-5	ASSLPSGQNQPQH
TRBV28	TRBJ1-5	ASSRYLAGGQPQH
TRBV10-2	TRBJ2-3	ASSLTSGADTQY
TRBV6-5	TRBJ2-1	ASSKSGYNEQF
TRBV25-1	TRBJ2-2	ASSNPGSRVGTGELF
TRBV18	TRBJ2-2	ASSPGGTGELF